This T cell receptor beta chain was sequenced in a study of blood T cells in healthy people across ages. Study-level points and caveats: Aged donors had fewer naive CD4+ cells and lower diversity than long-lived donors.

Remarks on this clonotype: Its antigen is undetermined.

A second about 7 to 12 cycle PCR used barcoded and J-beta primers. TCRdb re-derived calls from the 5' RACE reads in MiXCR, one entry per CDR3 protein. Of some 900,000 distinct CDR3 sequences in the sample, roughly 50% are singletons; the top ten hold 10% to 15%. V gave up 7 bases and J gave up 2 bases, with 14 bases separating them. The CDR3 length is 14 residues. Germline V gives CDR1 SGHRS, CDR2 YFSETQ. Sequencing was done on a sample of blood. The chain recombines TRBV5-1 with TRBJ2-3; D possibly corresponds to TRBD2 (5 bases). This receptor was taken from a man under 40 in good health. CDR3 in amino acids: CASRSRTVTDTQYF. The CDR3 DNA sequence: TGCGCCAGCCGCTCCAGGACTGTCACAGATACGCAGTATTTT.